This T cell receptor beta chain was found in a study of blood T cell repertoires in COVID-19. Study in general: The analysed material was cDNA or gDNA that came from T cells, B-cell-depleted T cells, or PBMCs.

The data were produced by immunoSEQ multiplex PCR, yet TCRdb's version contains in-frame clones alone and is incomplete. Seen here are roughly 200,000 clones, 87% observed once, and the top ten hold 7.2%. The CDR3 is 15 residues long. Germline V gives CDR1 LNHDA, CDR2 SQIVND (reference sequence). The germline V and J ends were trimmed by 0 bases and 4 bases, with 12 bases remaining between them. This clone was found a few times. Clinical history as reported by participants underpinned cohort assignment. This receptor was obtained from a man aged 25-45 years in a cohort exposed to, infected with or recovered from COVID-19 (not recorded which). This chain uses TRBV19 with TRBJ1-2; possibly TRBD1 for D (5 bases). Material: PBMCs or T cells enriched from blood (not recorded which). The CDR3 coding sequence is TGTGCCAGTAGTATAGAGTCAGGCGGGACCTATGGCTACACCTTC. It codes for CASSIESGGTYGYTF.